This T cell receptor (beta chain) was observed in a study of EBV T-cell therapy then PD-1 blockade in nasopharyngeal carcinoma. With regard to this clone: Its antigen is as yet unknown.

Sequencing used immunoSEQ multiplex PCR; TCRdb keeps in-frame clones, though not all of them. The sample carries 20,000 or so clones, approximately 84% recorded once. The CDR3 spans 15 residues. V was trimmed by 2 bases and J by 8 bases, leaving 16 bases between them. The V gene's germline CDR1 is MNHNS and CDR2 SASEGT. Treatment: AdE1-LMPpoly-expanded autologous EBV-specific T-cell therapy followed by anti-PD-1 nivolumab. The TCR sequence derives from a man aged 40-50 years with nasopharyngeal carcinoma. This chain uses TRBV6-1 with TRBJ1-3; a possible D gene is TRBD1 (6 bases). Sample: CD8+ T cells from blood, taken at approximately day 31 from a patient whose treatment included autologous EBV-specific T cells and nivolumab. This chain's CDR3 is CASSEKSGGPDTIYF. In nucleotides, the CDR3 is TGTGCCAGCAGTGAAAAATCCGGGGGCCCGGACACCATATATTTT.